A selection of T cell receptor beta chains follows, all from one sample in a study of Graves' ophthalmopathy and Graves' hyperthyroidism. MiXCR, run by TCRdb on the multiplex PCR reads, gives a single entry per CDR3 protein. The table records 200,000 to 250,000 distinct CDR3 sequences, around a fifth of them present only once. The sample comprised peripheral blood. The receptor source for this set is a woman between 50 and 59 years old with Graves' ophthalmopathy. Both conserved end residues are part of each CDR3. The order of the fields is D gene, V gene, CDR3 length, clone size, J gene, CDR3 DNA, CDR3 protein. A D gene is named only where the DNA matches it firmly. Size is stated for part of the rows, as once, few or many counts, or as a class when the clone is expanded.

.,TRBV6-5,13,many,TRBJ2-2,TGTGCCAGCGTCTCGGGCCGTACCGGGGAGCTGTTTTTT,CASVSGRTGELFF
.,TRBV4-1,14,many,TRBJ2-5,TGCGCCAGCAGCCAAACAGGTTACCAAGAGACCCAGTACTTC,CASSQTGYQETQYF
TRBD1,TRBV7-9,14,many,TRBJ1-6,TGTGCCAGCAGCACGGGGACAGGAAATTCACCCCTCCACTTT,CASSTGTGNSPLHF
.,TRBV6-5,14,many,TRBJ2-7,TGTGCCAGCAGCGGGTTAGAGGGTCCCTACGAGCAGTACTTC,CASSGLEGPYEQYF
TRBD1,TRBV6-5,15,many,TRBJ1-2,TGTGCCAGCAGTTACTTTGGACAGGTGGGGGTTGGCTACACCTTC,CASSYFGQVGVGYTF
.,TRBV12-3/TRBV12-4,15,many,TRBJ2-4,TGTGCCAGCAGTTTAGCGCAAGAAGCCAAAAACATTCAGTACTTC,CASSLAQEAKNIQYF
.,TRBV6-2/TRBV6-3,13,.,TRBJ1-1,TGTGCCAGCAGTCGGACAGATAACACTGAAGCTTTCTTT,CASSRTDNTEAFF
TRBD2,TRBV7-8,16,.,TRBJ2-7,TGTGCCAGCAGCCAGAGGGCTGCGGGAGGGTTCTACGAGCAGTACTTC,CASSQRAAGGFYEQYF
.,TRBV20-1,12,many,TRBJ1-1,TGCAGTGCCCAGCCTCAGAACACTGAAGCTTTCTTT,CSAQPQNTEAFF
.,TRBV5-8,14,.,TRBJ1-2,TGTGCCAGCAGCCAGGCCCAGGGACGCTATGGCTACACCTTC,CASSQAQGRYGYTF
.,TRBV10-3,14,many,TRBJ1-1,TGTGCCATCAGGAAGGACGGGGGGGGCACTGAAGCTTTCTTT,CAIRKDGGGTEAFF
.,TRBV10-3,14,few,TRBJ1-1,TGTGCCATCAGCCGCGGAACGGAGAACACTGAAGCTTTCTTT,CAISRGTENTEAFF
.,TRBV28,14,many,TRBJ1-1,TGTGCCAGCAGTTTAACCGGTGGGGAAAGGAGAGCTTTCTTT,CASSLTGGERRAFF
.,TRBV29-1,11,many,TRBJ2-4,TGCAGCGTTGGGGCAGAAAACATTCAGTACTTC,CSVGAENIQYF
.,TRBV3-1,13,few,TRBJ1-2,TGTGCCAGCAGCCGGACGGATAACTATGGCTACACCTTC,CASSRTDNYGYTF
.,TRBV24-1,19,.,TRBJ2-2,TGTGCCACCAGTGATTTGCCGGACCGCGGACCCGCGAACACCGGGGAGCTGTTTTTT,CATSDLPDRGPANTGELFF
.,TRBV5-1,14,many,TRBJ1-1,TGCGCCAGCAGCTTGGTCTGGGGGAACACTGAAGCTTTCTTT,CASSLVWGNTEAFF